This T cell receptor (beta chain) is drawn from a study of blood T cell repertoires in COVID-19. Across the study: Specimens from acute and convalescent COVID-19 originated in the United States, Italy and Spain.

In the authors' methods: Reference gene primer amplification in the assay estimated nucleated cell counts. Only in-frame clones appear in the TCRdb table, and some are missing; sequencing was by immunoSEQ multiplex PCR. V and J calls and clone size follow that table, whereas D and trimming were derived from the DNA. The sample shows fewer than 250,000 clones, 84% of them seen only once. V trimming: 6 bases; J trimming: 4 bases; junction bases outside the gene matches: 6. The CDR3 totals 16 residues. Germline V gives CDR1 SNHLY, CDR2 FYNNEI. Donors of Cohort 3 who recovered were those that had two negative PCRs, clearance, or symptom resolution. The sample holds a few counts of this clone.

The TCR was taken from a woman aged 40-49 years who had recovered from COVID-19. The rearrangement joins TRBV2 to TRBJ2-3, with TRBD2 matching over 14 bases. The sample comprised PBMCs or T cells enriched from blood (not recorded which). The CDR3 here is CASSQTSGRVSDTQYF. The CDR3 region has the DNA TGTGCCAGCAGCCAGACTAGCGGGAGGGTATCAGATACGCAGTATTTT.